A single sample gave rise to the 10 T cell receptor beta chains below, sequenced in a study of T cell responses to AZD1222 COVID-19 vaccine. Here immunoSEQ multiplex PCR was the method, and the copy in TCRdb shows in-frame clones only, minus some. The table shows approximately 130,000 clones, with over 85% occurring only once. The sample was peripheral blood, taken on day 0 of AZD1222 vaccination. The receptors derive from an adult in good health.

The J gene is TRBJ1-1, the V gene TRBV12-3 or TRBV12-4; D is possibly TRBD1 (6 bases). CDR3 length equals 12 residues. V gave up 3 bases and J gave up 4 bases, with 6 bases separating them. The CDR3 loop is CASSLGATEAFF. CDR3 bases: TGTGCCAGCAGTTTGGGGGCCACTGAAGCTTTCTTT.

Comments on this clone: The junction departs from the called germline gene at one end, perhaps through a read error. The CDR3 sequence: CASRRQGNYYGYTF. CDR3 bases: TGTGCCAGCAGGAGACAGGGGAATTACTACGGCTACACCTTC. V and J are TRBV2 and TRBJ1-2; 8 bases are a match to TRBD1. The CDR3 runs 14 residues. The germline V gene encodes CDR1 SNHLY and CDR2 FYNNEI.

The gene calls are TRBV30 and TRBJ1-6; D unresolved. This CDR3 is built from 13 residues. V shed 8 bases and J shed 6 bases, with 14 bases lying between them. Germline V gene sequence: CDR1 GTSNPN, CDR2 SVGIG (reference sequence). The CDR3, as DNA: TGTGCCCAAGGCGGGGTTGGTAATTCACCCCTCCACTTT. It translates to CAQGGVGNSPLHF.

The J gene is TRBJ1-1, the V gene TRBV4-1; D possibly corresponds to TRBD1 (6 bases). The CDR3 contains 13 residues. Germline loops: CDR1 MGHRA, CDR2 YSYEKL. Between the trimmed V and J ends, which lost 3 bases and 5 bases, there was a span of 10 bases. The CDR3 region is CASSQVQGTEAFF. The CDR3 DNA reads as TGCGCCAGCAGCCAGGTACAGGGTACTGAAGCTTTCTTT.

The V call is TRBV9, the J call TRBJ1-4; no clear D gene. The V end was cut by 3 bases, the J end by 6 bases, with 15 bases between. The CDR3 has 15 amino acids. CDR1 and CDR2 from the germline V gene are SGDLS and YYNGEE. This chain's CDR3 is CASSATPGIDEKLFF. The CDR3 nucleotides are TGTGCCAGCAGCGCAACTCCGGGAATAGATGAAAAACTGTTTTTT.

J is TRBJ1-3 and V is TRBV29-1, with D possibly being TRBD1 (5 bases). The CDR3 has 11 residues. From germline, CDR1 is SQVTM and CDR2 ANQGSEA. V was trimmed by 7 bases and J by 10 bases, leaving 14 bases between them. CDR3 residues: CSARRGETIYF. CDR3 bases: TGCAGCGCCCGAAGGGGTGAGACCATATATTTT.

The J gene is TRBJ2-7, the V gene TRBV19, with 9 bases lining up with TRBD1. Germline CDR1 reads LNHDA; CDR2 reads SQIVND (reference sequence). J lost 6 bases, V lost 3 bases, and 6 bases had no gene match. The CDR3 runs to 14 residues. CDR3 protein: CASSMGTGLREQYF. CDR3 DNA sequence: TGTGCCAGTAGTATGGGGACAGGGCTCCGCGAGCAGTACTTC. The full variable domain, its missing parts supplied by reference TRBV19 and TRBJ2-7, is DGGITQSPKYLFRKEGQNVTLSCEQNLNHDAMYWYRQDPGQGLRLIYYSQIVNDFQKGDIAEGYSVSREKKESFPLTVTSAQKNPTAFYLCASSMGTGLREQYFGPGTRLTVT.

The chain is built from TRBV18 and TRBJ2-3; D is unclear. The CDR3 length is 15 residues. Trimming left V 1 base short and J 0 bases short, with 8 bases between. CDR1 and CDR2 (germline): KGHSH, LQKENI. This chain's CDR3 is CASSPRAYSTDTQYF. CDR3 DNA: TGTGCCAGCTCACCACGGGCGTACAGCACAGATACGCAGTATTTT.

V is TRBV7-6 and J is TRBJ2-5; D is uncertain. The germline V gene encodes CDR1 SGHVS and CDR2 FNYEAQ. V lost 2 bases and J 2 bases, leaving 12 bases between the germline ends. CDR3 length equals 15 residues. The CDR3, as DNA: TGTGCCAGCAGCTTAAATTCACTCTTACAAGAGACCCAGTACTTC. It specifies CASSLNSLLQETQYF.

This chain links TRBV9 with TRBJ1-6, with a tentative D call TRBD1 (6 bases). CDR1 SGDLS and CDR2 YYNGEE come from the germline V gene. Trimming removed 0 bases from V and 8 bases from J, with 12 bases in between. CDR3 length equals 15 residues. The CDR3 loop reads CASSVAQGGYSPLHF. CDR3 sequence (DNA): TGTGCCAGCAGCGTAGCACAGGGAGGGTATTCACCCCTCCACTTT.